These 26 T cell receptor beta chains were sequenced from one sample in a study of T cell repertoires in ileal Crohn's disease. Before sorting, lamina propria lymphocytes were separated from surgical specimens by density gradient. Assay used: immunoSEQ multiplex PCR; TCRdb lists only in-frame clones, some missing. This table holds about 1,000 clones, 75% to 90% found once. Sequenced sample: CD4+ T cells sorted from the ileum. These receptor sequences come from an adult with Crohn's disease.

The J gene is TRBJ2-3, the V gene TRBV28; D is unclear. The germline gives CDR1 MDHEN, CDR2 SYDVKM. Trimming took 7 bases from V and 3 from J, leaving 11 bases between them. The length of the CDR3 is 13 residues. The CDR3 loop reads CASNSWRTDTQYF. DNA for the CDR3: TGTGCCAGCAATTCCTGGCGGACAGATACGCAGTATTTT.

This chain uses TRBV5-1 with TRBJ2-7; TRBD1 aligns across 10 bases. The length of the CDR3 is 14 residues. V was pared by 3 bases and J by 2 bases, with 2 bases of the junction left unmatched. Per germline, CDR1 SGHRS and CDR2 YFSETQ. CDR3 sequence: CASSSGQGTYEQYF. The CDR3 bases are TGCGCCAGCAGCTCGGGACAGGGGACCTACGAGCAGTACTTC.

The chain joins TRBV6-5 to TRBJ2-2, with 9 bases that match TRBD2. CDR1 MNHEY and CDR2 SVGAGI come from the germline V gene. There are 16 residues in the CDR3. The ends lost 2 bases at V and 7 bases at J; junction bases unmatched: 8. CDR3 coding DNA: TGTGCCAGCAGTTACGGTTTAGCGGGAGCGGGCGGGGAGCTGTTTTTT. Amino acids: CASSYGLAGAGGELFF.

This clone was detected once. This chain uses TRBV6-5 with TRBJ1-1, with D tentatively TRBD1 (6 bases). The ends were cut back, 3 bases at V and 0 bases at J, with 11 bases in the middle. Germline lookup yields CDR1 MNHEY and CDR2 SVGAGI. The CDR3 loop spans 15 amino acids. As DNA, the CDR3 is TGTGCCAGCAGTTATGGACAGAGAATGAACACTGAAGCTTTCTTT. Residues: CASSYGQRMNTEAFF.

The gene calls are TRBV28 and TRBJ2-4; TRBD2 matches 7 bases. Germline V gene lookup returns CDR1 MDHEN and CDR2 SYDVKM. With V trimmed by 4 bases and J by 1 base, 4 bases remained unmatched. The CDR3 has 15 amino acids. DNA of the CDR3: TGTGCCAGCAGTTCGGCGGGGGTTGCCAAAAACATTCAGTACTTC. It yields the protein CASSSAGVAKNIQYF.

This clone appeared a few times. V gene TRBV11-2 combines with J gene TRBJ2-7; D is undetermined. CDR3 length: 14 residues. CDR1 SGHAT and CDR2 FQNNGV come from the germline V gene. The germline V and J ends were trimmed by 5 bases and 4 bases, with 15 bases remaining between them. CDR3 nucleotide sequence: TGTGCCAGCAGCATCTACCTCCCCCCGTACGAGCAGTACTTC. As protein: CASSIYLPPYEQYF.

The V gene is TRBV10-3, the J gene TRBJ2-7; tentative D call: TRBD2 (5 bases). The V gene's germline CDR1 is ENHRY and CDR2 SYGVKD. The CDR3 is made up of 15 amino acids. V lost 6 bases and J lost 2, with 17 bases in between. DNA of the CDR3: TGTGCCATCAGGACCGCTGGGAGCTTGACCTACGAGCAGTACTTC. Translated, it gives CAIRTAGSLTYEQYF.

This chain links TRBV7-2 with TRBJ2-7; D is perhaps TRBD1 (5 bases). V lost 1 base, J lost 6 bases, and 16 bases lay in between. Germline CDR1 and CDR2: SGHTA and FQGNSA. This CDR3 comprises 15 residues. CDR3 nucleotide sequence: TGTGCCAGCAGCTTAGGCTCCAGGGTGGGTACCGAGCAGTACTTC. This gives the protein CASSLGSRVGTEQYF.

CDR3 nucleotides: TGTGCCAGTAGTATAGTGGCGGGCCGGGAGGGGGACACCGGGGAGCTGTTTTTT. This encodes CASSIVAGREGDTGELFF. The V gene is TRBV19, the J gene TRBJ2-2; 8 bases map to TRBD2. The trim removed 1 base at V and 3 bases at J, leaving 10 bases unmatched. CDR1 and CDR2 from the germline V gene are LNHDA and SQIVND (reference sequence). This CDR3 spans 18 amino acids.

V usage is TRBV28 and J usage is TRBJ2-7; TRBD1 is a possible D gene (6 bases). The CDR3 loop spans 15 amino acids. From germline, CDR1 is MDHEN and CDR2 SYDVKM. Trimming removed 7 bases from V and 5 bases from J, with 21 bases in between. The CDR3 sequence is CASTTPSPGAHEQYF. In DNA, the CDR3 is TGTGCCAGCACCACACCATCCCCAGGGGCCCACGAGCAGTACTTC.

The chain has TRBV18 and TRBJ1-1; D gene unclear. Trimming took off 3 bases at V and 4 bases at J, with 3 bases between the two ends. CDR3 length equals 11 residues. Germline CDR1 is KGHSH and CDR2 is LQKENI. The CDR3 loop reads CASSPSTEAFF. In DNA, the CDR3 is TGTGCCAGCTCACCGAGCACTGAAGCTTTCTTT.

The rearrangement links TRBV11-3 to TRBJ2-7; 9 bases are a match to TRBD1. The CDR3 is made up of 16 amino acids. Germline values: CDR1 SGHNT, CDR2 YENEEA. J was trimmed by 2 bases and V by 2 bases; bases with no gene match: 7. CDR3 amino acids: CASSLQGGQGTYEQYF. The CDR3 nucleotides read TGTGCCAGCAGCTTACAGGGGGGACAGGGAACCTACGAGCAGTACTTC.

CDR3 residues: CASSLVIAGVNTQYF. In DNA form, the CDR3 reads TGCGCCAGCAGCTTGGTGATAGCGGGAGTAAATACGCAGTATTTT. The chain joins TRBV5-1 to TRBJ2-3; 9 bases are a match to TRBD2. The junction had 6 bases not matched to a gene; V was cut back by 0 bases and J by 7 bases. CDR1 and CDR2 from the germline V gene are SGHRS and YFSETQ. This CDR3 has 15 residues.

This chain uses TRBV5-4 with TRBJ2-7; 10 nucleotides align to TRBD2. The CDR3 spans 15 residues. From germline, CDR1 is SGHNT and CDR2 YYREEE (reference sequence). Trimming took 2 bases from V and 4 from J; bases not matched to a gene: 6. CDR3 DNA sequence: TGTGCCAGCAGCTTCGGAGTTAGCGGGAGGTACGAGCAGTACTTC. Protein: CASSFGVSGRYEQYF.

This sequence joins TRBV10-2 and TRBJ2-1; perhaps TRBD1 as D (6 bases). Germline CDR1 is WSHSY and CDR2 is SAAADI. V dropped 8 bases and J dropped 6 bases, with 8 bases sitting between them. The CDR3 contains 11 residues. The chain's CDR3 is CASSRGNEQFF. The CDR3 DNA follows: TGCGCCAGCTCCAGGGGCAATGAGCAGTTCTTC.

The chain couples TRBV7-2 to TRBJ2-7, with D maybe TRBD1 (5 bases). The CDR3 contains 14 residues. Looked up from germline, CDR1 is SGHTA and CDR2 is FQGNSA. The V end lost 4 bases, the J end lost 5 bases, and 15 bases lay between the germline ends. The CDR3 loop is CASSSRRGSNEQYF. CDR3 coding DNA: TGTGCCAGCAGCTCCCGAAGGGGATCGAACGAGCAGTACTTC.

This sequence joins TRBV5-6 and TRBJ2-7; 12 nucleotides line up with TRBD2. The CDR3 spans 17 residues. Germline V gives CDR1 SGHDT, CDR2 YYEEEE. V dropped 4 bases and J dropped 2; count of bases not matched to a gene: 10. In nucleotides, the CDR3 is TGTGCCAGCAGCAACCTGGCTAGCGGGAGGGTCACCTACGAGCAGTACTTC. Protein sequence: CASSNLASGRVTYEQYF.

V and J are TRBV18 and TRBJ2-3; D might be TRBD2 (5 bases). V was trimmed by 3 bases and J by 6 bases, leaving 13 bases between them. The CDR3 is made up of 14 amino acids. CDR1 is KGHSH, CDR2 LQKENI, per germline. CDR3 region: CASSPVAEADTQYF. In DNA form, the CDR3 reads TGTGCCAGCTCACCGGTGGCGGAGGCGGATACGCAGTATTTT. Together with reference TRBV18 and TRBJ2-3, the CDR3 gives the full variable domain: NAGVMQNPRHLVRRRGQEARLRCSPMKGHSHVYWYRQLPEEGLKFMVYLQKENIIDESGMPKERFSAEFPKEGPSILRIQQVVRGDSAAYFCASSPVAEADTQYFGPGTRLTVL.

This clone was counted between two and nine times. The chain uses TRBV29-1 and TRBJ1-5; possibly TRBD1 for D (6 bases). The CDR3 covers 14 residues. CDR1 is SQVTM, CDR2 ANQGSEA, per germline. Deletions cut 3 bases from V and 6 bases from J, with 15 bases between. DNA of the CDR3: TGCAGCGTTGATGTCGGGGGGCCGGGTCAGCCCCAGCATTTT. Translation gives CSVDVGGPGQPQHF.

The rearrangement uses TRBV11-2 and TRBJ2-2, with D possibly matching TRBD2 (6 bases). Germline CDR1 and CDR2: SGHAT and FQNNGV. The CDR3 totals 13 residues. V lost 5 bases, J lost 7 bases, and 11 bases lay in between. The CDR3 loop reads CASSKRADGELFF. CDR3 DNA: TGTGCCAGCAGCAAGCGGGCGGACGGGGAGCTGTTTTTT.

This sequence joins TRBV18 and TRBJ1-1; D ambiguous. The CDR3 runs to 13 residues. In germline, CDR1 is KGHSH, CDR2 LQKENI. Trimming stripped 2 bases from V and 0 bases from J, with 4 bases between. CDR3: CASSPVMNTEAFF. In DNA, the CDR3 is TGTGCCAGCTCACCAGTAATGAACACTGAAGCTTTCTTT.

The rearrangement links TRBV5-6 to TRBJ1-1; 7 bases fit TRBD1. With V trimmed by 3 bases and J by 5 bases, 7 bases remained unmatched. Germline CDR1 SGHDT, CDR2 YYEEEE. This CDR3 spans 14 amino acids. The CDR3 DNA reads as TGTGCCAGCAGCTGGAGAACAGGGGAAACTGAAGCTTTCTTT. This codes for CASSWRTGETEAFF.

The chain links TRBV4-1 to TRBJ1-1, with 8 bases that match TRBD1. This CDR3 region has 15 residues. J was trimmed by 0 bases and V by 4 bases; bases with no gene match: 4. Germline CDR1 reads MGHRA; CDR2 reads YSYEKL. CDR3 region: CASSRGQGLNTEAFF. The DNA for the CDR3 is TGCGCCAGCAGCCGAGGACAGGGATTGAACACTGAAGCTTTCTTT.

The table lists this clone with a few counts. This chain connects TRBV5-1 to TRBJ2-5; TRBD2 agrees at 10 bases. The CDR3 is 14 residues long. Germline V gene data show CDR1 as SGHRS and CDR2 as YFSETQ. The V segment lost 4 bases and the J segment 5 bases; nucleotides outside the gene matches: 5. CDR3 nucleotides: TGCGCCAGCAGCCTAGCGGGAGTACAGGAGACCCAGTACTTC. Protein sequence: CASSLAGVQETQYF.

This clone has more than one count but fewer than ten. The chain couples TRBV14 to TRBJ1-5; D is unresolved. Trimming removed 0 bases at V and 1 base at J, with 7 bases between. The CDR3 runs 15 residues. Germline V gene lookup returns CDR1 SGHDN and CDR2 FVKESK. This CDR3 reads CASSQDLRSNQPQHF. For the CDR3, the DNA is TGTGCCAGCAGCCAAGACCTCCGGAGCAATCAGCCCCAGCATTTT.

The rearrangement uses TRBV2 and TRBJ2-7; tentative D call: TRBD2 (6 bases). This CDR3 has 15 residues. V lost 2 bases and J lost 6, with 17 bases in between. Germline values: CDR1 SNHLY, CDR2 FYNNEI. The CDR3 region is CASSERGHGGSEQYF. In nucleotides, the CDR3 is TGTGCCAGCAGTGAAAGGGGCCACGGAGGGAGCGAGCAGTACTTC. Looking up the rest from reference TRBV2 and TRBJ2-7 gives the full variable domain: EPEVTQTPSHQVTQMGQEVILRCVPISNHLYFYWYRQILGQKVEFLVSFYNNEISEKSEIFDDQFSVERPDGSNFTLKIRSTKLEDSAMYFCASSERGHGGSEQYFGPGTRLTVT.